This T cell receptor (beta chain) appears in the sequencing data of a study of blood T cell repertoires in COVID-19. TCRdb's table, derived via immunoSEQ multiplex PCR, lists solely in-frame clones and lacks some. The sample lists about 400,000 clones; roughly 87% were seen once. Deletions cut 0 bases from V and 2 bases from J, with 11 bases between. CDR1 and CDR2 from the germline V gene are KGHSY and FQNENV. The CDR3 is 15 residues long. Sequenced material: PBMCs or T cells enriched from blood (not recorded which). V usage is TRBV16 and J usage is TRBJ2-7; weak D call: TRBD1 (6 bases). The source of this sequence is a woman aged 25 to 45 who had recovered from COVID-19. The CDR3 coding sequence is TGTGCCAGCAGCCAATCTTTACCAGGGGCCTACGAGCAGTACTTC. Translation gives CASSQSLPGAYEQYF.